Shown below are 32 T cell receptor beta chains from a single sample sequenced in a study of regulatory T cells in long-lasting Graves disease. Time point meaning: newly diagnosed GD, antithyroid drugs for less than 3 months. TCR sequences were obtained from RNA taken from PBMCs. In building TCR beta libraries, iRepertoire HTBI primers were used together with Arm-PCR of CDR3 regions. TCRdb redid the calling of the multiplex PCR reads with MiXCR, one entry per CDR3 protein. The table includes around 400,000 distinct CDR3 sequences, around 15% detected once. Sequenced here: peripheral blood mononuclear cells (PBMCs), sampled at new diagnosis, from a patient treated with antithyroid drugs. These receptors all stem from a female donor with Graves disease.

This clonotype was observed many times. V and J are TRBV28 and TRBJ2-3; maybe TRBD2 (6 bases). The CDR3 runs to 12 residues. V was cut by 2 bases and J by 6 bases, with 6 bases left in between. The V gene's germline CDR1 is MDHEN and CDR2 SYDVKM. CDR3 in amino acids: CASSLREDTQYF. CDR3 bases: TGTGCCAGCAGTTTACGGGAGGATACGCAGTATTTT.

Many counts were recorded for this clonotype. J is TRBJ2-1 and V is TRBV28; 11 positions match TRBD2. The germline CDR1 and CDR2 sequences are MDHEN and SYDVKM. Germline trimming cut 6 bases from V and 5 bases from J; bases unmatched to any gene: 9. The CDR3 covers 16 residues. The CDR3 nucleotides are TGTGCCAGCAGCCTTACCGGGACTAGCGGCCACAATGAGCAGTTCTTC. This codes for CASSLTGTSGHNEQFF.

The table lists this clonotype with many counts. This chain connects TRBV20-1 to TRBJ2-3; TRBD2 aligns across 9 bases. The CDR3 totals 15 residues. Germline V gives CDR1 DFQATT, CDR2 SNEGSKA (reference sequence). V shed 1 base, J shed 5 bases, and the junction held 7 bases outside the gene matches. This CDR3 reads CSARASGGPGDTQYF. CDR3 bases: TGCAGTGCTAGAGCGAGCGGGGGGCCGGGAGATACGCAGTATTTT.

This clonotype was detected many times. CDR3 residues: CASSYQDTQYF. DNA of the CDR3: TGTGCCAGCAGCTATCAGGATACGCAGTATTTT. The V and J genes are TRBV7-9 and TRBJ2-3; no definite D call. Germline V CDR1 and CDR2: SEHNR, FQNEAQ (reference sequence). With 4 bases removed from V and 6 bases from J, the gap between germline ends came to 5 bases. The CDR3 runs 11 residues. The entire variable domain, with the rest obtained from reference TRBV7-9 and TRBJ2-3, is as follows: DTGVSQNPRHKITKRGQNVTFRCDPISEHNRLYWYRQTLGQGPEFLTYFQNEAQLEKSRLLSDRFSAERPKGSFSTLEIQRTEQGDSAMYLCASSYQDTQYFGPGTRLTVL.

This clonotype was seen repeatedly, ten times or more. CDR3 in DNA: TGTGCCAGCAGCTTGGTTTATAGCAATCAGCCCCAGCATTTT. It is translated as CASSLVYSNQPQHF. This chain links TRBV5-5 with TRBJ1-5; D remains unclear. The germline V and J ends were trimmed by 0 bases and 0 bases, with 4 bases remaining between them. Per the germline V gene, CDR1 is SGHKS and CDR2 is YYEKEE (reference sequence). The CDR3 has 14 residues.

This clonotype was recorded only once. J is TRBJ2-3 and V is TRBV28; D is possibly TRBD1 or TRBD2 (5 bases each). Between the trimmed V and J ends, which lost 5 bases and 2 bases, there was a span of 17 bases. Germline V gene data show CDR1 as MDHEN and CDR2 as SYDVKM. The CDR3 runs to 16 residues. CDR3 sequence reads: CASSLPGTDLTDTQYF. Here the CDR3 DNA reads TGTGCCAGCAGTCTACCCGGGACGGACCTCACAGATACGCAGTATTTT.

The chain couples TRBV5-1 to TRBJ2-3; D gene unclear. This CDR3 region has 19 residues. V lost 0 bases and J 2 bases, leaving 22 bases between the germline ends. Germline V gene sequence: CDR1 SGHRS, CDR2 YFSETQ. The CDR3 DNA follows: TGCGCCAGCAGCTTGGCCGATCCTTTTGGACGCGTTATCACAGATACGCAGTATTTT. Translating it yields CASSLADPFGRVITDTQYF.

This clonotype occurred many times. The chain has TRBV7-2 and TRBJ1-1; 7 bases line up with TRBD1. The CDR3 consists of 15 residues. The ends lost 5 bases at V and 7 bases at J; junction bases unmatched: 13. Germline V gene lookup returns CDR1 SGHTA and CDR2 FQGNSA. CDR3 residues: CASSPDRTTSGEAFF. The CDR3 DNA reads TGTGCCAGCAGCCCGGACAGGACAACTTCTGGTGAAGCTTTCTTT.

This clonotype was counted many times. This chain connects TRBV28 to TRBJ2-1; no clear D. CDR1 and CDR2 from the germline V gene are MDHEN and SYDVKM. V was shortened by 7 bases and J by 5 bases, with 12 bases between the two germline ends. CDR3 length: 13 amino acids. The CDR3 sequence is CASTVRPDNEQFF. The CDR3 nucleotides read TGTGCCAGCACCGTCCGGCCCGACAATGAGCAGTTCTTC.

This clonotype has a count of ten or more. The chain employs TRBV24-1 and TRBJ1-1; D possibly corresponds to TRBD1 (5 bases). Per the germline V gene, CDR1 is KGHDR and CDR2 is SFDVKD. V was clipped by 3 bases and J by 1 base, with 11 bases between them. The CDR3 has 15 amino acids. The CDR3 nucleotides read TGTGCCACCAGTGATCCGGACGGGGGGAACACTGAAGCTTTCTTT. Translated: CATSDPDGGNTEAFF.

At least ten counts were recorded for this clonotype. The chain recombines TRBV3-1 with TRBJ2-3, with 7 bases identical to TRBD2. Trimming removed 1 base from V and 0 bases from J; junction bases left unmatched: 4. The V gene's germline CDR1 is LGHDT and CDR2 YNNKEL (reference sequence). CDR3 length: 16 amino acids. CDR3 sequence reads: CASSQGNGGSTDTQYF. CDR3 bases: TGTGCCAGCAGCCAAGGAAACGGGGGGAGCACAGATACGCAGTATTTT.

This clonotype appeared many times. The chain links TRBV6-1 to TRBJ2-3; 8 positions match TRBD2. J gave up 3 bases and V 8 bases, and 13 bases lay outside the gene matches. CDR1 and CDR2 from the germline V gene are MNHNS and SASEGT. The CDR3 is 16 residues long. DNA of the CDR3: TGTGCCAGCGGGGAGACCGGGACTAGTAGTACAGATACGCAGTATTTT. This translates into CASGETGTSSTDTQYF.

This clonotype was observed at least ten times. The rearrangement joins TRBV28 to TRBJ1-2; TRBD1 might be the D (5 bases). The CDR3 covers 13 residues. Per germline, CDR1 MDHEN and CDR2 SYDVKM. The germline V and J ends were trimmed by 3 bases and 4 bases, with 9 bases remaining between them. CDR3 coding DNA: TGTGCCAGCAGTTTCGGGACGGGCTATGGCTACACCTTC. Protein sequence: CASSFGTGYGYTF.

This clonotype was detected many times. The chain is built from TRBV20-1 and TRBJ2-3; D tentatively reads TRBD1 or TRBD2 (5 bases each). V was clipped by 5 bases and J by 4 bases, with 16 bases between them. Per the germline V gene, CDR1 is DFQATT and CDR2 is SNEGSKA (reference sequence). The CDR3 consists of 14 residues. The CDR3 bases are TGCAGTGCTTCCAGGACGGTGGGGGCAGATACGCAGTATTTT. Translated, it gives CSASRTVGADTQYF.

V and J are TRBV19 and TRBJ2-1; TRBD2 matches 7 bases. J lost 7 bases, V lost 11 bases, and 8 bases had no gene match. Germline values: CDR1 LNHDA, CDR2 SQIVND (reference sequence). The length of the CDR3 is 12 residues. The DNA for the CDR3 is TGTGCCTCGAGGTGGGGAGGGAATGAGCAGTTCTTC. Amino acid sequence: CASRWGGNEQFF.

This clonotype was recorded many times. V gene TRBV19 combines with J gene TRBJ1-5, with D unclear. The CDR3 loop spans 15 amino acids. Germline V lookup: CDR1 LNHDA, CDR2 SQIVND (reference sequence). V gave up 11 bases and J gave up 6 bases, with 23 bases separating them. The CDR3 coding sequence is TGTGCCGGCCCTGAGACGGGGATAGGCGGTCAGCCCCAGCATTTT. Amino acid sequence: CAGPETGIGGQPQHF.

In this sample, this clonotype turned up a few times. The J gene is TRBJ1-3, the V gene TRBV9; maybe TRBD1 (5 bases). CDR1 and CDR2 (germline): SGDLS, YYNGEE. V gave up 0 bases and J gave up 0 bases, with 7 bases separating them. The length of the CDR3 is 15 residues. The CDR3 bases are TGTGCCAGCAGCGTAGGGGGGTCCTCTGGAAACACCATATATTTT. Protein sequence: CASSVGGSSGNTIYF. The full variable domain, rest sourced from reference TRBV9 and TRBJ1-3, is DSGVTQTPKHLITATGQRVTLRCSPRSGDLSVYWYQQSLDQGLQFLIQYYNGEERAKGNILERFSAQQFPDLHSELNLSSLELGDSALYFCASSVGGSSGNTIYFGEGSWLTVV.

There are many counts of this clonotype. CDR3 coding DNA: TGTGCCAGCAGCTTCGGGACAGGGTACGCAAGAGAGACCCAGTACTTC. Residues: CASSFGTGYARETQYF. This rearrangement joins TRBV7-2 to TRBJ2-5; 9 positions agree with TRBD1. Germline CDR1 is SGHTA and CDR2 is FQGNSA. This CDR3 comprises 16 residues. Trimming at V came to 3 bases and at J to 4 bases, leaving 9 bases not matched to a gene.

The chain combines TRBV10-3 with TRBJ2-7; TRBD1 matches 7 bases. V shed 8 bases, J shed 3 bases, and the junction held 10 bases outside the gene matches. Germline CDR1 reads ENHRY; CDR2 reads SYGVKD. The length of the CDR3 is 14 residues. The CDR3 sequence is CAIARDSLVYEQYF. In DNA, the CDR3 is TGTGCCATCGCCCGGGACAGCCTCGTCTACGAGCAGTACTTC.

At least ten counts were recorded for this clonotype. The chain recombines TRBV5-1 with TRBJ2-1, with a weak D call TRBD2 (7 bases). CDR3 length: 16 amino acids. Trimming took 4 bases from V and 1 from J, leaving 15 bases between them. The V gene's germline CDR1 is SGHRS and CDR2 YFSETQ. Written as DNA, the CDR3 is TGCGCCAGCAGCCTACTCAGCGGGACATCCTACAATGAGCAGTTCTTC. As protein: CASSLLSGTSYNEQFF. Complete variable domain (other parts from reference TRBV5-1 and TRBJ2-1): KAGVTQTPRYLIKTRGQQVTLSCSPISGHRSVSWYQQTPGQGLQFLFEYFSETQRNKGNFPGRFSGRQFSNSRSEMNVSTLELGDSALYLCASSLLSGTSYNEQFFGPGTRLTVL.

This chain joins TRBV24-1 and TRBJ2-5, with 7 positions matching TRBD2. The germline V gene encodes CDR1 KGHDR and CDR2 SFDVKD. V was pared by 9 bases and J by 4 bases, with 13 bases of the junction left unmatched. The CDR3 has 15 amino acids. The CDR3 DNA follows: TGTGCCACCGCAGCGGGACTACGAGGTGGAGAGACCCAGTACTTC. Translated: CATAAGLRGGETQYF.

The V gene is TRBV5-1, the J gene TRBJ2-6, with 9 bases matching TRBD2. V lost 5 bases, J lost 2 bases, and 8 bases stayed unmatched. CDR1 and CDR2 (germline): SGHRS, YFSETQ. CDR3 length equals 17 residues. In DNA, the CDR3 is TGCGCCAGCAGGCCGCGGAGGACTAGCGCTGGGGCCAACGTCCTGACTTTC. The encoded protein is CASRPRRTSAGANVLTF.

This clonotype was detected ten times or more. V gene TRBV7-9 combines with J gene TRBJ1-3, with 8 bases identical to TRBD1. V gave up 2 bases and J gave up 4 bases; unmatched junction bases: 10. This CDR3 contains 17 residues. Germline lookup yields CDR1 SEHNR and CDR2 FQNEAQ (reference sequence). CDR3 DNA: TGTGCCAGCAGCTTACCCAGAGGACAGGGTACGGGAAACACCATATATTTT. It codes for CASSLPRGQGTGNTIYF.

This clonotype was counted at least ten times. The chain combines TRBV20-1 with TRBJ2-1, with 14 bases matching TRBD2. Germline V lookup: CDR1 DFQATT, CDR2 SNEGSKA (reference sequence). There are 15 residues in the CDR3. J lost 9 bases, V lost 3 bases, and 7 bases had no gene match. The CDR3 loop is CSASLTSGGAGEQFF. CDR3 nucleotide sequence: TGCAGTGCTAGTTTGACTAGCGGGGGGGCGGGTGAGCAGTTCTTC.

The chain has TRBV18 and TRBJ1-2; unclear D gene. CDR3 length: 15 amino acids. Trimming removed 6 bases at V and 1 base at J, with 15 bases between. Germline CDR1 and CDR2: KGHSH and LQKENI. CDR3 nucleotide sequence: TGTGCCAGCTCCCCCCCTTCAGAGATTAACTATGGCTACACCTTC. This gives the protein CASSPPSEINYGYTF.

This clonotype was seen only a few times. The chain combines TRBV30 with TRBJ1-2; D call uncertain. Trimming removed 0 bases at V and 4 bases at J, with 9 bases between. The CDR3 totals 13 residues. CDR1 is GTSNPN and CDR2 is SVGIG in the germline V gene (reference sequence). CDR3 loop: CAWSVDSGYGYTF. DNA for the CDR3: TGTGCCTGGAGTGTTGATAGTGGCTATGGCTACACCTTC.

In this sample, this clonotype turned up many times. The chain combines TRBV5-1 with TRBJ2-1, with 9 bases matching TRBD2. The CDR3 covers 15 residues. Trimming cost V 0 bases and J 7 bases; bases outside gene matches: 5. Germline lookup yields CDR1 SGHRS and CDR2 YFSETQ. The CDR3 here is CASSLGLAGTNEQFF. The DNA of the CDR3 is TGCGCCAGCAGCTTGGGCCTAGCGGGAACGAATGAGCAGTTCTTC.

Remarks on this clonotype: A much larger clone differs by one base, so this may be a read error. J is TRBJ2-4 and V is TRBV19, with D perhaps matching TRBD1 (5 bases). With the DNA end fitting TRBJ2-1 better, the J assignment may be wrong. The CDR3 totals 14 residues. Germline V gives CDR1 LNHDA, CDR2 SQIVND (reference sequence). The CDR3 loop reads CASSLRVGSYEQFF. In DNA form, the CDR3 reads TGTGCCAGTAGTCTCAGGGTAGGATCCTACGAGCAGTTCTTC.

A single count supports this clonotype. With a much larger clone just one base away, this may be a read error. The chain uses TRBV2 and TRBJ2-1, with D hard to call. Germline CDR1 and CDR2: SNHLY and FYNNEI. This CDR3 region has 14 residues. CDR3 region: CASSPGRPYNEQSF. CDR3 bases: TGTGCCAGCAGTCCCGGACGGCCCTACAATGAGCAGTCCTTC.

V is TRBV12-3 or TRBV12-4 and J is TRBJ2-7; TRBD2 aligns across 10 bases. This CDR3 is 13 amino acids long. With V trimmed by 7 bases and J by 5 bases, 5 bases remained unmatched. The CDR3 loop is CASTAGLADEQYF. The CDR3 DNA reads TGTGCCAGCACCGCCGGACTAGCGGACGAGCAGTACTTC.

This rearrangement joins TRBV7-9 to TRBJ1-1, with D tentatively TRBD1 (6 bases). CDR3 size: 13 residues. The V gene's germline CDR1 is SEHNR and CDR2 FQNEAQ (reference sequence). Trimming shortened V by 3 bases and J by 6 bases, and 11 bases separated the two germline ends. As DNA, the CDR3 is TGTGCCAGCAGCTTCAGGGGAGGCGCTGAAGCTTTCTTT. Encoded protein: CASSFRGGAEAFF.

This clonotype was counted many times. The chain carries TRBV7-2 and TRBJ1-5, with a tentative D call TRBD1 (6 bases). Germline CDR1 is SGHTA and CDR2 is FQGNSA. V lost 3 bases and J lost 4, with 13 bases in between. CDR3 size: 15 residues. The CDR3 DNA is TGTGCCAGCAGCTTGTACGGACAGCCAAATCAGCCCCAGCATTTT. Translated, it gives CASSLYGQPNQPQHF.